A single sample is the source of the 2 T cell receptor beta chains below, sequenced in a study of blood T cell repertoires in COVID-19. Measured with immunoSEQ multiplex PCR; TCRdb has only the in-frame clones, and not every one. Of hundreds of thousands of clones listed, more than 70% were seen once; the top ten hold approximately 5.9%. The sample was peripheral blood. These TCRs come from an elderly man with acute or convalescent COVID-19.

The V gene is TRBV24-1, the J gene TRBJ1-2, with 7 bases identical to TRBD1. CDR3 length: 14 amino acids. Unmatched junction bases numbered 5, after V lost 6 bases and J lost 2 bases. The V gene's germline CDR1 is KGHDR and CDR2 SFDVKD. This CDR3 is CATSPTGINYGYTF. The CDR3, as DNA: TGTGCCACCAGTCCGACAGGGATCAACTATGGCTACACCTTC.

This clone showed up just once. The J gene is TRBJ2-2, the V gene TRBV5-1, with no clear D. V lost 0 bases and J lost 2, with 8 bases in between. The CDR3 consists of 15 residues. Germline V gene sequence: CDR1 SGHRS, CDR2 YFSETQ. CDR3 bases: TGCGCCAGCAGCTTGGCTAGGAGCAACACCGGGGAGCTGTTTTTT. Translating it yields CASSLARSNTGELFF.